Here is one TCR beta chain with its context. Relative to the germline gene, one junction end is altered; a read error may explain this. Time point noted: inflamed ileum from the surgical specimen. This specimen comes from a study of T cell repertoires in ileal Crohn's disease. Study background: About half of patients got postoperative therapy: around 10 thiopurines, around 20 anti-TNF.

Germline CDR1 reads SGHRS; CDR2 reads YFSETQ. The CDR3 runs to 10 residues. The data were produced by immunoSEQ multiplex PCR, yet TCRdb's version contains in-frame clones alone and is incomplete. The sample carries more than 11,000 clones, 70% to 80% recorded once. What was sequenced was ileal tissue. The chain employs TRBV5-1 and TRBJ1-1, with no clear D. The receptor was isolated from an adult with Crohn's disease. DNA of the CDR3: TGCGCCAGCAGAGGTCGGTGGCTTCCCTTT. Its protein is CASRGRWLPF.